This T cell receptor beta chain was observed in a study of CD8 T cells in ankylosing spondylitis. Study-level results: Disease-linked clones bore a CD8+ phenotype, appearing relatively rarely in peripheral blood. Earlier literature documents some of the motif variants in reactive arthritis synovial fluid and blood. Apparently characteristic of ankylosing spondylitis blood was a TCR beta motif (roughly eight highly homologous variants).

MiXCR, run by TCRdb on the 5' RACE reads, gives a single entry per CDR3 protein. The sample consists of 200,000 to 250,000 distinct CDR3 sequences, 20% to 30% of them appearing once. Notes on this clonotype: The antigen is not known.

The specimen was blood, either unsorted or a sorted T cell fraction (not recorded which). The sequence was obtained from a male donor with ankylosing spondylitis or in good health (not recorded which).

The DNA for the CDR3 is TGTGCTAGTGGTTTGGTACTTGGGCAGGGCCCCTACAATGAGCAGTTCTTC. Translation: CASGLVLGQGPYNEQFF. The chain links TRBV12-5 to TRBJ2-1, with TRBD1 as a possible D gene (5 bases). Germline assignment: CDR1 LGHNT and CDR2 FRNRAP. Between the trimmed V and J ends, which lost 0 bases and 2 bases, there was a span of 14 bases. This CDR3 region has 17 residues.